These 7 T cell receptor beta chains share one sample of origin, sequenced in a study of T cells in tuberculosis. The time point here: new active TB diagnosis, blood taken before or within 7 days of starting treatment. The method was immunoSEQ multiplex PCR; TCRdb's version includes in-frame clones alone and lacks a portion of them. The table records around 33,000 clones, about 85% of them present only once. Sequenced here: PBMCs, sampled at tuberculosis diagnosis. The receptors originated from an adult with tuberculosis.

V is TRBV30 and J is TRBJ2-1, with D maybe TRBD1 (6 bases). V was shortened by 5 bases and J by 1 base, with 12 bases between the two germline ends. Germline CDR1 GTSNPN, CDR2 SVGIG (reference sequence). CDR3 size: 14 residues. The CDR3 reads CAWQTGWSYNEQFF. As DNA, the CDR3 is TGTGCCTGGCAGACAGGTTGGTCCTACAATGAGCAGTTCTTC.

The V gene is TRBV6-4, the J gene TRBJ2-3, with TRBD2 as a possible D gene (6 bases). CDR1 and CDR2 from the germline V gene are MRHNA and SNTAGT. This CDR3 is 15 amino acids long. Trimming pared 3 bases from V and 2 bases from J, leaving 12 bases between. The CDR3 DNA reads TGTGCCAGCAGTGAGCGGGGCCATTCCACAGATACGCAGTATTTT. This translates into CASSERGHSTDTQYF.

V and J are TRBV10-1 and TRBJ2-7; 7 bases match TRBD2. Trimming cost V 4 bases and J 6 bases; bases outside gene matches: 6. The germline V gene has CDR1 WNHNN and CDR2 SYGVQD (reference sequence). The CDR3 consists of 13 residues. CDR3: CASSGLALGEQYF. CDR3 coding DNA: TGCGCCAGCAGTGGACTAGCTTTAGGCGAGCAGTACTTC.

The chain recombines TRBV5-1 with TRBJ2-5; TRBD2 might be the D (7 bases). There are 15 residues in the CDR3. V was pared by 2 bases and J by 3 bases, with 14 bases between. In germline, CDR1 is SGHRS, CDR2 YFSETQ. Written as DNA, the CDR3 is TGCGCCAGCAGCTTAAGGGGCGGGGGCGAAGAGACCCAGTACTTC. Translating gives CASSLRGGGEETQYF.

A few counts support this clone. This chain joins TRBV7-9 and TRBJ2-1; 7 positions agree with TRBD1. The CDR3 consists of 14 residues. J lost 9 bases, V lost 4 bases, and 9 bases had no gene match. From germline, CDR1 is SEHNR and CDR2 FQNEAQ (reference sequence). For the CDR3, the DNA is TGTGCCAGCAGCTCGGGACAGCCTCACGGTGAGCAGTTCTTC. It specifies CASSSGQPHGEQFF.

The genes are TRBV6-6 and TRBJ2-7, with 7 bases identical to TRBD1. The CDR3 is 15 amino acids. J gave up 5 bases and V 6 bases, and 13 bases lay outside the gene matches. Germline V gene sequence: CDR1 MNHNY, CDR2 SVGAGI (reference sequence). This CDR3 reads CASSPAPGTVNEQYF. CDR3 nucleotide sequence: TGTGCCAGCAGCCCTGCCCCGGGGACAGTTAACGAGCAGTACTTC.

The chain uses TRBV4-2 and TRBJ1-6; D not resolved. The germline V gene encodes CDR1 LGHNA and CDR2 YNFKEQ. The CDR3 is 13 residues long. V was trimmed by 0 bases and J by 9 bases, leaving 6 bases between them. The CDR3 reads CASSQDRGSPLHF. In DNA, the CDR3 is TGTGCCAGCAGCCAAGATCGCGGTTCACCCCTCCACTTT.